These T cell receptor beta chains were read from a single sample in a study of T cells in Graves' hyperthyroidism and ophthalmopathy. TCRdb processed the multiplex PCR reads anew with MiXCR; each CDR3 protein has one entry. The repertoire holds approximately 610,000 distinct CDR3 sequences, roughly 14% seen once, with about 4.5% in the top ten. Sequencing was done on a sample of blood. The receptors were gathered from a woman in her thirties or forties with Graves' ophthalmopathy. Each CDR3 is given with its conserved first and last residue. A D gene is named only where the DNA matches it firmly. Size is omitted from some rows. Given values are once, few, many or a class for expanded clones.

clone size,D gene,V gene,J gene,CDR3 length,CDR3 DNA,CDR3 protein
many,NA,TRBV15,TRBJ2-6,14,TGTGCCACCAGCAGAGAATCTGGGGCCAACGCCCTGACTTTC,CATSRESGANALTF
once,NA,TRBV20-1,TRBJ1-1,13,TGCAGTGCTAGGAGGGCAGCGAGCACTGAAGCTTTCTTT,CSARRAASTEAFF
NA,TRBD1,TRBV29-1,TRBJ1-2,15,TGCAGCGTTGCCGAACCGGGACAGGGGAACTATGGCTACACCTTC,CSVAEPGQGNYGYTF
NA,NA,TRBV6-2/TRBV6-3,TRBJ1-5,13,TGTGCCAGCAGTGCCCGACCTAATCAGCCCCAGCATTTT,CASSARPNQPQHF
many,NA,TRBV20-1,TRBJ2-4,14,TGCAGTGCTAGGAGGCGGGATGGGAAAAACATTCAGTACTTC,CSARRRDGKNIQYF
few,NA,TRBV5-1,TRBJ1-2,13,TGCGCCAGCAGCTTGGATGCGTCCATACGGTACACCTTC,CASSLDASIRYTF
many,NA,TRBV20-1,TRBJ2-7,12,TGCAGTGCTAGAGGGCCTACCTACGAGCAGTACTTC,CSARGPTYEQYF
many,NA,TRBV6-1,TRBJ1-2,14,TGTGCCAGCAGTGAGGCAGGGCATTACTATGGCTACACCTTC,CASSEAGHYYGYTF
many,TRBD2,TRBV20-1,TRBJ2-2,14,TGCAGTGCTCGAGTAGCGGGAGGTTCCGGGGAGCTGTTTTTT,CSARVAGGSGELFF
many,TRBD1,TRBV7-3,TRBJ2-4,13,TGTGCCAGCAGCTCGGACAGGGGAAACATTCAGTACTTC,CASSSDRGNIQYF
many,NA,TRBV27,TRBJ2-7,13,TGTGCCAGCTCCCCAGCCCTATACCGAGAGCAGTACTTC,CASSPALYREQYF
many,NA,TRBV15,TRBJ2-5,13,TGTGCCACCAGCACGGCGTACCAAGAGACCCAGTACTTC,CATSTAYQETQYF
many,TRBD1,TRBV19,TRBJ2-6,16,TGTGCCAGTAGACCTCAGGGGGCAGGTGGGGCCAACGTCCTGACTTTC,CASRPQGAGGANVLTF
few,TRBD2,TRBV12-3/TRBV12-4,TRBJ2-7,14,TGTGCCAGCGGGAGGGGTGGTCAGTACTACGAGCAGTACTTC,CASGRGGQYYEQYF
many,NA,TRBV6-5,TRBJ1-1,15,TGTGCCAGCAGCCCAGACTCATTTCTGAACACTGAAGCTTTCTTT,CASSPDSFLNTEAFF
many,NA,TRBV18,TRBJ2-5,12,TGTGCCAGCAGCCCGGGGGCGGAGACCCAGTACTTC,CASSPGAETQYF
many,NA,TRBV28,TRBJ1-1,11,TGTGCCAGCAGCTCCGGGACTGGAGCTTTCTTT,CASSSGTGAFF
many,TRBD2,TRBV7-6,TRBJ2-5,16,TGTGCCAGCAGCCCCCGGACTAGCGGGAGCCCAGAGACCCAGTACTTC,CASSPRTSGSPETQYF
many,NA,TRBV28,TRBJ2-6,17,TGTGCCAGCAGTTTAAGAGTCGGGGCCTCTGGGGCCAACGTCCTGACTTTC,CASSLRVGASGANVLTF